Below, 25 T cell receptor beta chains from the same sample are listed, as sequenced in a study of T-cell reconstitution after alpha-beta-depleted transplantation in children. Molecular barcoding with unique molecular identifiers was used for the TCRbeta library. A single record per CDR3 protein comes from TCRdb applying MiXCR to the PCR reads. There are around 300,000 distinct CDR3 sequences in the sample; roughly a tenth occur only once, and less than 9% lies in the top ten. This specimen consisted of PBMCs, obtained before TCRalphabeta/CD19-depleted stem cell transplant. The receptors come from a boy in the first two years of life with acute myeloid leukemia, due to receive a stem cell transplant.

This clonotype has ten or more counts. The chain couples TRBV20-1 to TRBJ2-7; 10 nucleotides match TRBD1. Trimming took 5 bases from V and 9 from J; bases not matched to a gene: 7. Germline values: CDR1 DFQATT, CDR2 SNEGSKA (reference sequence). This CDR3 has 12 residues. The CDR3 coding sequence is TGCAGTGCTGAACGACAGGGGGCTGCGCAGTACTTC. Translating it yields CSAERQGAAQYF.

This clonotype was seen many times. The chain recombines TRBV4-3 with TRBJ2-7; 7 nucleotides match TRBD2. Looked up from germline, CDR1 is LGHNA and CDR2 is YSLEER. V shed 2 bases, J shed 6 bases, and the junction held 10 bases outside the gene matches. The CDR3 extends over 15 amino acids. The CDR3 sequence is CASSQRDYGLSEQYF. In DNA form, the CDR3 reads TGCGCCAGCAGCCAACGGGACTATGGACTCAGCGAGCAGTACTTC.

This clonotype was picked up many times. J is TRBJ2-1 and V is TRBV6-2 or TRBV6-3, with 8 bases fitting TRBD1. V lost 2 bases to trimming and J lost 7 bases; unmatched junction nucleotides: 4. Germline V lookup: CDR1 MNHEY, CDR2 SVGEGT. This CDR3 is built from 14 residues. DNA of the CDR3: TGTGCCAGCAGTTACCCCACAGGGGGGAATGAGCAGTTCTTC. Amino acids: CASSYPTGGNEQFF.

J is TRBJ2-3 and V is TRBV23-1; D is perhaps TRBD2 (7 bases). TRBV23-1 is given ORF status, its function remaining uncertain. The length of the CDR3 is 16 residues. V was clipped by 0 bases and J by 12 bases, with 22 bases between them. The CDR3 nucleotides are TGCGCCAGCAGTCAATCCGAGGGATTTTCCGGGGGGCCCCAGTATTTT. Encoded protein: CASSQSEGFSGGPQYF.

The V gene is TRBV6-2 or TRBV6-3, the J gene TRBJ1-5; D remains unclear. This CDR3 comprises 13 residues. The germline V gene encodes CDR1 MNHEY and CDR2 SVGEGT. V lost 6 bases and J lost 0, with 6 bases in between. The CDR3 DNA follows: TGTGCCAGCAGGGATTATAGCAATCAGCCCCAGCATTTT. It encodes CASRDYSNQPQHF.

This clonotype has at least ten counts. This sequence joins TRBV7-2 and TRBJ1-5; TRBD1 aligns across 8 bases. The CDR3 is 15 residues long. Germline assignment: CDR1 SGHTA and CDR2 FQGNSA. The V segment lost 4 bases and the J segment 6 bases; nucleotides outside the gene matches: 8. The CDR3 DNA sequence: TGTGCCAGCAGCTACTTTCAGGGGGCAGGTCAGCCCCAGCATTTT. This gives the protein CASSYFQGAGQPQHF.

This clonotype was recorded many times. This chain links TRBV20-1 with TRBJ2-1; TRBD2 matches at 11 bases. CDR1 and CDR2 from the germline V gene are DFQATT and SNEGSKA (reference sequence). V shed 6 bases, J shed 0 bases, and the junction held 4 bases outside the gene matches. The CDR3 runs to 15 residues. Here the CDR3 reads CSAPGLAGSYNEQFF. In DNA form, the CDR3 reads TGCAGTGCCCCCGGACTAGCGGGCTCCTACAATGAGCAGTTCTTC.

The sample holds many counts of this clonotype. The chain carries TRBV7-9 and TRBJ2-5; D is unresolved. V gave up 5 bases and J gave up 3 bases, with 7 bases separating them. The germline gives CDR1 SEHNR, CDR2 FQNEAQ (reference sequence). The length of the CDR3 is 12 residues. The CDR3 DNA reads as TGTGCCAGCAGCCGATTTAAAGAGACCCAGTACTTC. This sequence encodes CASSRFKETQYF. Complete variable domain (other parts from reference TRBV7-9 and TRBJ2-5): DTGVSQNPRHKITKRGQNVTFRCDPISEHNRLYWYRQTLGQGPEFLTYFQNEAQLEKSRLLSDRFSAERPKGSFSTLEIQRTEQGDSAMYLCASSRFKETQYFGPGTRLLVL.

The genes are TRBV12-3 or TRBV12-4 and TRBJ1-4, with TRBD1 matching 10 bases. This CDR3 region has 16 residues. Trimming removed 6 bases from V and 1 base from J; junction bases left unmatched: 5. CDR3 sequence (DNA): TGTGCCAGCAGAAACGACAGGGGGCGAACTAATGAAAAACTGTTTTTT. Translating it yields CASRNDRGRTNEKLFF.

This clonotype was found many times. The V gene is TRBV24-1, the J gene TRBJ2-5; the D is unclear. V dropped 3 bases and J dropped 5 bases, with 12 bases sitting between them. The CDR3 consists of 14 residues. Germline CDR1 KGHDR, CDR2 SFDVKD. CDR3 in DNA: TGTGCCACCAGTGATCTCCCTTGGGCGGAGACCCAGTACTTC. Its translation is CATSDLPWAETQYF.

Ten or more counts support this clonotype. The V gene is TRBV20-1, the J gene TRBJ1-2; TRBD1 might be the D (6 bases). CDR3 size: 13 residues. The germline V gene has CDR1 DFQATT and CDR2 SNEGSKA (reference sequence). V was clipped by 0 bases and J by 3 bases, with 8 bases between them. CDR3 protein: CSARETGYYGYTF. CDR3 DNA: TGCAGTGCTAGAGAAACAGGGTACTATGGCTACACCTTC.

This chain links TRBV6-5 with TRBJ2-6; possibly TRBD2 for D (6 bases). CDR1 is MNHEY and CDR2 is SVGAGI in the germline V gene. With 0 bases removed from V and 4 bases from J, the gap between germline ends came to 13 bases. The CDR3 totals 17 residues. The CDR3 is CASSYSDGGAGANVLTF. The CDR3 bases are TGTGCCAGCAGTTACTCAGATGGAGGGGCGGGGGCCAACGTCCTGACTTTC.

This clonotype was recorded at least ten times. The rearrangement uses TRBV7-6 and TRBJ2-1; 12 positions agree with TRBD2. The V and J ends lost 5 bases and 8 bases, in that order; junction bases with no gene match: 13. Germline V gene data show CDR1 as SGHVS and CDR2 as FNYEAQ. The CDR3 totals 17 residues. CDR3 coding DNA: TGTGCCAGCAGCCGTCTACGGACTAGCGGGATTAGGGATGAGCAGTTCTTC. It specifies CASSRLRTSGIRDEQFF.

This clonotype was counted ten times or more. The chain uses TRBV20-1 and TRBJ1-2; D unresolved. From germline, CDR1 is DFQATT and CDR2 SNEGSKA (reference sequence). The CDR3 covers 10 residues. Deletions cut 0 bases from V and 8 bases from J, with 4 bases between. The CDR3 is CSARERGYTF. CDR3 in DNA: TGCAGTGCTAGAGAACGGGGCTACACCTTC.

V usage is TRBV28 and J usage is TRBJ2-5, with D possibly TRBD2 on 6 matching bases. V shed 2 bases and J shed 5 bases, with 21 bases lying between them. This CDR3 is 17 amino acids long. Germline V gives CDR1 MDHEN, CDR2 SYDVKM. CDR3 loop: CASSLLPRDSSGETQYF. The CDR3 DNA reads TGTGCCAGCAGTTTACTCCCTCGGGACTCCTCGGGTGAGACCCAGTACTTC.

There are many counts of this clonotype. The chain recombines TRBV12-3 or TRBV12-4 with TRBJ1-5; 8 nucleotides agree with TRBD1. V shed 6 bases, J shed 3 bases, and the junction held 7 bases outside the gene matches. This CDR3 comprises 15 residues. CDR3 residues: CASRPTGASNQPQHF. The CDR3 DNA is TGTGCCAGCAGACCGACAGGGGCTTCCAATCAGCCCCAGCATTTT.

V usage is TRBV30 and J usage is TRBJ2-4, with 8 bases lining up with TRBD1. V shed 0 bases and J 4 bases; nucleotides not matched to a gene: 2. This CDR3 contains 14 residues. Per the germline V gene, CDR1 is GTSNPN and CDR2 is SVGIG (reference sequence). CDR3 residues: CAWSVGDRKNIQYF. In nucleotides, the CDR3 is TGTGCCTGGAGTGTAGGGGACAGGAAAAACATTCAGTACTTC.

This rearrangement joins TRBV4-1 to TRBJ2-3; D may be TRBD1 (5 bases). The V gene's germline CDR1 is MGHRA and CDR2 YSYEKL. V was clipped by 1 base and J by 4 bases, with 12 bases between them. This CDR3 contains 15 residues. CDR3 in amino acids: CASSQAGIRADTQYF. The CDR3 bases are TGCGCCAGCAGCCAAGCAGGGATACGTGCAGATACGCAGTATTTT.

The rearrangement links TRBV5-4 to TRBJ2-5; D is perhaps TRBD1 or TRBD2 (5 bases each). Looked up from germline, CDR1 is SGHNT and CDR2 is YYREEE (reference sequence). Trimming took 0 bases from V and 5 from J, leaving 8 bases between them. The CDR3 runs to 13 residues. The CDR3 DNA follows: TGTGCCAGCAGCTTGGCCTGGGGGGAGACCCAGTACTTC. It yields the protein CASSLAWGETQYF.

On this clonotype itself: One base away lies a much larger clone, so this may be a sequencing read error. The rearrangement joins TRBV29-1 to TRBJ2-7; 9 nucleotides match TRBD2. Germline CDR1 and CDR2: SQVTM and ANQGSEA. The CDR3 extends over 13 amino acids. The CDR3 bases are TGCAGCGTTGAAACGCGGGAGGGGGACGAGCACTACTTC. Its protein is CSVETREGDEHYF.

This clonotype was detected many times. The gene calls are TRBV7-3 and TRBJ2-1; 13 bases align to TRBD2. J gave up 9 bases and V 2 bases, and 7 bases lay outside the gene matches. Germline CDR1 is SGHTA and CDR2 is FQGTGA. This CDR3 has 16 amino acids. DNA of the CDR3: TGTGCCAGCAGCTTAGAACTAGCGGGGGGGCCCCTTGAGCAGTTCTTC. Protein product: CASSLELAGGPLEQFF.

Comments on this clonotype: Possible read error: a much larger clone is one base away. V usage is TRBV20-1 and J usage is TRBJ2-7; 9 bases map to TRBD2. Trimming removed 0 bases from V and 1 base from J; junction bases left unmatched: 10. The V gene's germline CDR1 is DFQATT and CDR2 SNEGSKA (reference sequence). This CDR3 comprises 17 residues. CDR3 sequence reads: CSARDFRLAGKSYEQYF. DNA for the CDR3: TGCAGTGCTAGAGATTTCCGGCTAGCGGGAAAATCCTACGAGCAGTACTTC.

This clonotype has a count of ten or more. The chain is built from TRBV27 and TRBJ2-7; 9 bases line up with TRBD1. The CDR3 loop spans 12 amino acids. Trimming removed 5 bases from V and 6 bases from J; junction bases left unmatched: 2. The V gene's germline CDR1 is MNHEY and CDR2 SMNVEV (reference sequence). The CDR3 DNA follows: TGTGCCAGCAGTCAACAGGGGGCCGAGCAGTACTTC. Translation: CASSQQGAEQYF.

With regard to this clonotype: This could be a read error, since a much larger clone is one nucleotide away. This chain joins TRBV28 and TRBJ2-7; no clear D. From germline, CDR1 is MDHEN and CDR2 SYDVKM. The CDR3 loop spans 12 amino acids. The CDR3 nucleotides are TGTGCCAGCAGTTTACCCAGATACGCGCAGTACTTC. Its protein is CASSLPRYAQYF.

This clonotype was observed many times. J is TRBJ2-1 and V is TRBV7-3; D might be TRBD1 (6 bases). Between the trimmed V and J ends, which lost 6 bases and 6 bases, there was a span of 12 bases. The CDR3 is 13 amino acids. Germline V gene data show CDR1 as SGHTA and CDR2 as FQGTGA. The CDR3 spells CASSYLQGNEQFF. For the CDR3, the DNA is TGTGCCAGCAGTTATTTACAGGGCAATGAGCAGTTCTTC.